Listed here are 19 T cell receptor beta chains from one sample, sequenced in a study of response to subunit inactivated influenza vaccine. TCRdb reprocessed the RT-PCR reads with MiXCR, giving one entry per CDR3 protein. This table holds approximately 500,000 distinct CDR3 sequences, under 25% found once. Another study also made use of these data, one on T cells expressing NK-cell markers. That paper adds: It was by 5'RACE template switching with UMIs that TCR beta cDNA was made.

This specimen was CD4+ T cells sorted from PBMCs, taken about 12 days after vaccination. All receptors derive from a man aged 45-60 years who received an inactivated influenza vaccine.

The V call is TRBV4-3, the J call TRBJ2-1, with D possibly TRBD2 on 5 matching bases. The germline gives CDR1 LGHNA, CDR2 YSLEER. V lost 0 bases and J 9 bases, leaving 12 bases between the germline ends. The CDR3 is made up of 14 amino acids. In DNA form, the CDR3 reads TGCGCCAGCAGCCAAGAAGAGGGTGCGGGTGAGCAGTTCTTC. Its translation is CASSQEEGAGEQFF.

This clonotype appeared a few times. This sequence joins TRBV28 and TRBJ1-6; D uncertain. CDR3 size: 16 residues. The germline V gene has CDR1 MDHEN and CDR2 SYDVKM. Trimming pared 5 bases from V and 0 bases from J, leaving 11 bases between. Here the CDR3 reads CASSVEKSSYNSPLHF. In DNA form, the CDR3 reads TGTGCCAGCAGTGTAGAGAAGAGCTCCTATAATTCACCCCTCCACTTT.

This clonotype turned up a few times. The V call is TRBV7-3, the J call TRBJ1-1, with D unresolved. The CDR3 spans 13 residues. Trimming removed 5 bases from V and 4 bases from J, with 11 bases in between. Germline V gene lookup returns CDR1 SGHTA and CDR2 FQGTGA. The CDR3 DNA reads as TGTGCCAGCAGCCCCATGGGGAGCACTGAAGCTTTCTTT. Encoded protein: CASSPMGSTEAFF. Full variable domain (outside the CDR3, taken from reference TRBV7-3 and TRBJ1-1): GAGVSQTPSNKVTEKGKYVELRCDPISGHTALYWYRQSLGQGPEFLIYFQGTGAADDSGLPNDRFFAVRPEGSVSTLKIQRTERGDSAVYLCASSPMGSTEAFFGQGTRLTVV.

The chain recombines TRBV11-2 with TRBJ1-1; no firm D call. Germline V gene sequence: CDR1 SGHAT, CDR2 FQNNGV. V lost 8 bases to trimming and J lost 1 base, with 14 bases between them. The CDR3 is 14 amino acids. CDR3 nucleotides: TGTGCCAGCCAGGAGGCGGTGGGGAACACTGAAGCTTTCTTT. It specifies CASQEAVGNTEAFF.

This clonotype was detected many times. The V gene is TRBV20-1, the J gene TRBJ1-5; 7 bases are a match to TRBD1. The germline gives CDR1 DFQATT, CDR2 SNEGSKA (reference sequence). J gave up 2 bases and V 3 bases, and 13 bases lay outside the gene matches. CDR3 length: 17 residues. The CDR3 DNA sequence: TGCAGTGCTAGCGCGGGAACAGGGGTAGGAGGCAATCAGCCCCAGCATTTT. It is translated as CSASAGTGVGGNQPQHF.

J is TRBJ2-5 and V is TRBV5-1, with 13 bases aligning to TRBD2. Germline CDR1 SGHRS, CDR2 YFSETQ. This CDR3 is built from 16 residues. The V gene end was trimmed by 4 bases and the J gene end by 5 bases; junction bases not matched to a gene: 8. The CDR3 sequence is CASSLAGTSGAETQYF. Written as DNA, the CDR3 is TGCGCCAGCAGCCTAGCCGGGACTAGCGGGGCGGAGACCCAGTACTTC.

The gene calls are TRBV20-1 and TRBJ1-2, with no clear D. This CDR3 contains 16 residues. Trimming left V 4 bases short and J 2 bases short, with 20 bases between. Germline V gene sequence: CDR1 DFQATT, CDR2 SNEGSKA (reference sequence). CDR3 nucleotides: TGCAGTGCTAAATACCAGCCGGGTCGGTTCAACTATGGCTACACCTTC. Translating it yields CSAKYQPGRFNYGYTF.

This clonotype was counted ten times or more. The chain links TRBV4-3 to TRBJ1-1; D is uncertain. Trimming removed 0 bases from V and 1 base from J, with 9 bases in between. The CDR3 extends over 15 amino acids. The germline gives CDR1 LGHNA, CDR2 YSLEER. CDR3 sequence: CASSQDLRPNTEAFF. The CDR3 bases are TGCGCCAGCAGCCAAGATCTTAGACCGAACACTGAAGCTTTCTTT.

Ten or more counts support this clonotype. The gene calls are TRBV2 and TRBJ2-5; D not resolved. The V and J ends lost 6 bases and 2 bases respectively, with 4 bases between them. Germline CDR1 is SNHLY and CDR2 is FYNNEI. This CDR3 has 11 residues. The CDR3 DNA reads as TGTGCCAGCAGGGTACAAGAGACCCAGTACTTC. Encoded protein: CASRVQETQYF.

This clonotype was found a few times. The V call is TRBV20-1, the J call TRBJ2-1; 7 positions agree with TRBD2. The junction had 9 bases not matched to a gene; V was cut back by 0 bases and J by 7 bases. Germline values: CDR1 DFQATT, CDR2 SNEGSKA (reference sequence). This CDR3 region has 15 residues. CDR3: CSARDSGSSKNEQFF. The CDR3 bases are TGCAGTGCTAGAGATAGCGGGTCCTCCAAAAATGAGCAGTTCTTC.

Only a few counts were recorded for this clonotype. The chain has TRBV5-1 and TRBJ2-4, with a tentative D call TRBD1 (6 bases). Germline CDR1 is SGHRS and CDR2 is YFSETQ. CDR3 length: 15 amino acids. V lost 0 bases, J lost 7 bases, and 14 bases lay in between. The CDR3 is CASSLDPGTMNIQYF. The CDR3 DNA reads as TGCGCCAGCAGCTTGGATCCCGGGACAATGAACATTCAGTACTTC.

The V and J genes are TRBV15 and TRBJ1-2; D may be TRBD1 (5 bases). Germline CDR1 LNHNV, CDR2 YYDKDF (reference sequence). Trimming took off 6 bases at V and 4 bases at J, with 12 bases between the two ends. The CDR3 has 13 residues. The CDR3 bases are TGTGCCACCAGTAGGGAGGGGAGCTATGGCTACACCTTC. It encodes CATSREGSYGYTF.

The chain combines TRBV29-1 with TRBJ2-5; D uncertain. From germline, CDR1 is SQVTM and CDR2 ANQGSEA. The V end was cut by 5 bases, the J end by 0 bases, with 13 bases between. The CDR3 is 14 residues long. CDR3 in amino acids: CSVLDQGNQETQYF. Here the CDR3 DNA reads TGCAGCGTTCTTGACCAAGGGAACCAAGAGACCCAGTACTTC.

V usage is TRBV20-1 and J usage is TRBJ2-1, with TRBD2 identical over 8 bases. Germline V gene sequence: CDR1 DFQATT, CDR2 SNEGSKA (reference sequence). J was trimmed by 1 base and V by 4 bases; bases with no gene match: 3. The CDR3 length is 14 residues. The CDR3 here is CSATLAASYNEQFF. The CDR3 nucleotides are TGCAGTGCTACACTAGCGGCTTCCTACAATGAGCAGTTCTTC.

This chain links TRBV10-1 with TRBJ2-1; weak D call: TRBD2 (6 bases). V was pared by 3 bases and J by 1 base, with 19 bases between. The CDR3 totals 18 residues. Germline V CDR1 and CDR2: WNHNN, SYGVQD (reference sequence). The CDR3 sequence: CASSDRFLGGASYNEQFF. For the CDR3, the DNA is TGCGCCAGCAGTGATCGATTCCTAGGCGGGGCATCCTACAATGAGCAGTTCTTC.

This chain links TRBV7-2 with TRBJ1-1, with D possibly matching TRBD1 (5 bases). The CDR3 spans 14 residues. Germline loops: CDR1 SGHTA, CDR2 FQGNSA. With 5 bases removed from V and 8 bases from J, the gap between germline ends came to 18 bases. This CDR3 is CASSPRWGRREAFF. CDR3 nucleotide sequence: TGTGCCAGCAGCCCGAGGTGGGGCAGGAGGGAAGCTTTCTTT.

There are a few counts of this clonotype. The chain joins TRBV5-1 to TRBJ2-7, with 8 bases aligning to TRBD1. J gave up 1 base and V 4 bases, and 7 bases lay outside the gene matches. This CDR3 has 15 amino acids. The germline CDR1 and CDR2 sequences are SGHRS and YFSETQ. CDR3 residues: CASSPGQGTSYEQYF. CDR3 DNA sequence: TGCGCCAGCAGCCCAGGACAGGGCACTTCCTACGAGCAGTACTTC.

Of note for this clonotype: Because it lacks the conserved phenylalanine or tryptophan at the end, this CDR3 is likely a read error. V and J are TRBV4-3 and TRBJ2-1; TRBD2 agrees at 7 bases. Looked up from germline, CDR1 is LGHNA and CDR2 is YSLEER. V gave up 3 bases and J gave up 0 bases; unmatched junction bases: 2. There are 15 residues in the CDR3. For the CDR3, the DNA is TGCGCCAGCAGCCAGGGACTAAGCTCCTACAATGAGCAGTTCTCC. Translated, it gives CASSQGLSSYNEQFS.

V is TRBV24-1 and J is TRBJ2-7; 11 bases match TRBD1. CDR3 length equals 14 residues. Unmatched junction bases numbered 3, after V lost 2 bases and J lost 7 bases. The V gene's germline CDR1 is KGHDR and CDR2 SFDVKD. CDR3 residues: CATSDSGQGVEQYF. The CDR3 region has the DNA TGTGCCACCAGTGATTCGGGACAGGGGGTTGAGCAGTACTTC.